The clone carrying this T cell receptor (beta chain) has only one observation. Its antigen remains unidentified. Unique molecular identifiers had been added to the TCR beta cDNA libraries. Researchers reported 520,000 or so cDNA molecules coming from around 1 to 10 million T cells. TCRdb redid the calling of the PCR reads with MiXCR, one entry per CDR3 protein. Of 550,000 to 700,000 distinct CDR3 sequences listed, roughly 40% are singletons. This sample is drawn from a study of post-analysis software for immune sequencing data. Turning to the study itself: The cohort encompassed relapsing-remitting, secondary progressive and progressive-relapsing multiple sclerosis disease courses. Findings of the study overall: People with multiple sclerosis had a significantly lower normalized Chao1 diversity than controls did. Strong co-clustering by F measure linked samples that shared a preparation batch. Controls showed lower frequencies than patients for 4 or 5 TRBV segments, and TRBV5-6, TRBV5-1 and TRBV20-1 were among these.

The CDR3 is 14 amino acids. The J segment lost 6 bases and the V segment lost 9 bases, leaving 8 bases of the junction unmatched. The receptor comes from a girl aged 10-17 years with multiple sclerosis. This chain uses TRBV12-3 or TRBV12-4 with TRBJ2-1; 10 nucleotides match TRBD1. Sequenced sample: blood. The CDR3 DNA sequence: TGTGCCAGAAGGCGGACAGGGGGGATCAATGAGCAGTTCTTC. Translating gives CARRRTGGINEQFF.